Detailed here is one TCR beta chain. Its antigen remains unidentified. This entry belongs to a study of cytomegalovirus exposure and HLA in healthy donors. Study-wide context: Unique TCRs numbering some 77 million, obtained from HLA-typed donors, made up an early data release.

Healthy individuals who donated bone marrow served as the donors. Study observations and caveats: Versus the approximately 670-donor mean, an Asian-associated ancestry cluster reportedly showed fewer N-insertions in a later analysis.

The PCR used 60 Vbeta and 13 Jbeta primers. This table comes from immunoSEQ multiplex PCR, and its TCRdb copy is limited to in-frame clones, with some not included. The sample holds about 120,000 clones, 70% to 75% seen once. The CDR3 has 14 amino acids. The V segment lost 6 bases and the J segment 6 bases; nucleotides outside the gene matches: 6. CDR1 and CDR2 (germline): MDHEN, SYDVKM. Sequenced sample: PBMCs. This chain joins TRBV28 and TRBJ1-5, with 9 nucleotides matching TRBD1. This clonotype was sampled from a male donor in good health and CMV-seronegative. The DNA of the CDR3 is TGTGCCAGCAGGCCGGGACAGGGAGGTCAGCCCCAGCATTTT. Protein: CASRPGQGGQPQHF. Full variable domain (rest looked up from reference TRBV28 and TRBJ1-5): DVKVTQSSRYLVKRTGEKVFLECVQDMDHENMFWYRQDPGLGLRLIYFSYDVKMKEKGDIPEGYSVSREKKERFSLILESASTNQTSMYLCASRPGQGGQPQHFGDGTRLSIL.